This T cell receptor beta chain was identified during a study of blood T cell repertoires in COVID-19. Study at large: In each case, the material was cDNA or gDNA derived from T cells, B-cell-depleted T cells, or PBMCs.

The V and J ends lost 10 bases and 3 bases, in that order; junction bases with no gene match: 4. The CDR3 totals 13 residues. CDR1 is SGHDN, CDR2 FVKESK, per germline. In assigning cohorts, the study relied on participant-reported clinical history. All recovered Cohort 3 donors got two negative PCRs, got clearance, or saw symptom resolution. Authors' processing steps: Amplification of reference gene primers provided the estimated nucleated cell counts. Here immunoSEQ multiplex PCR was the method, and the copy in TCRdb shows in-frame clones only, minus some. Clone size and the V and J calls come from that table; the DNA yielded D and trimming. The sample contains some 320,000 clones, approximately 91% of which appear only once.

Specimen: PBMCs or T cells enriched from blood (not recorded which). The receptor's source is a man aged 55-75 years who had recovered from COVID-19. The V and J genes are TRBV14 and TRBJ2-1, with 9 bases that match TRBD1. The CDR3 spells CATRDRVYNEQFF. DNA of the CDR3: TGTGCCACCCGGGACAGGGTCTACAATGAGCAGTTCTTC.